Shown below are 2 T cell receptor beta chains from a single sample sequenced in a study of glioma-infiltrating T cells after dendritic cell vaccination. The protocol was immunoSEQ multiplex PCR, while the TCRdb copy is restricted to in-frame clones and leaves out a portion. The sample lists 90,000 to 95,000 clones; over 75% were seen once. As to time point: after dendritic cell vaccination, including at tumor progression/relapse. The sample in question was blood, obtained after dendritic cell vaccination. Every receptor here comes from a human donor with glioblastoma.

This clone was found a few times. V usage is TRBV5-1 and J usage is TRBJ2-1; 9 bases are shared with TRBD1. The CDR3 spans 14 residues. CDR1 is SGHRS, CDR2 YFSETQ, per germline. V shed 5 bases, J shed 4 bases, and the junction held 4 bases outside the gene matches. The CDR3 region has the DNA TGCGCCAGCAGAGGGACAGGGTCGTACAATGAGCAGTTCTTC. This codes for CASRGTGSYNEQFF.

V is TRBV19 and J is TRBJ1-5; D gene ambiguous. Trimming left V 7 bases short and J 1 base short, with 17 bases between. Germline assignment: CDR1 LNHDA and CDR2 SQIVND (reference sequence). This CDR3 region has 16 residues. The CDR3 DNA is TGTGCCAGTATAGGGAGGGATGGTAGAAGCAATCAGCCCCAGCATTTT. It is translated as CASIGRDGRSNQPQHF.